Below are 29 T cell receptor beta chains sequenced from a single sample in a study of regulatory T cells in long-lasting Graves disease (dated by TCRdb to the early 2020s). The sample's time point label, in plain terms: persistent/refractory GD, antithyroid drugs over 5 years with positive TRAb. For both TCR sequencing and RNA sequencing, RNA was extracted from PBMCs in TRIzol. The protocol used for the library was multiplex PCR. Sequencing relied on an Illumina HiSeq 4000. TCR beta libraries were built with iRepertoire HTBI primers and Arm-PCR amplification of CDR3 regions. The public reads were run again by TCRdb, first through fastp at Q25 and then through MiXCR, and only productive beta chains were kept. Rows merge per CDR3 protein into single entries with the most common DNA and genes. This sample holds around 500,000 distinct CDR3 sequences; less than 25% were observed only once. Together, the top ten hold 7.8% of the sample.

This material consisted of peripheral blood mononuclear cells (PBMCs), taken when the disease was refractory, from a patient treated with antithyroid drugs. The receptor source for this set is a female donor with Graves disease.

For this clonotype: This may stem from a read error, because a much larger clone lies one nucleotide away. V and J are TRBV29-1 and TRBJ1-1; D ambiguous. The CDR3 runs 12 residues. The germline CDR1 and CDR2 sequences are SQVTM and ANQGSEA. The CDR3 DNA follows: TGCAGAGCCATTTCACCGGTGGAAAGAGCTTTCTTT. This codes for CRAISPVERAFF.

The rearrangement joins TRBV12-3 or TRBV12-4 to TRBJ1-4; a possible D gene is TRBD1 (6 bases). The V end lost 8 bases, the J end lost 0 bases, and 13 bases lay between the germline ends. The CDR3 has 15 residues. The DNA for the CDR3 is TGTGCCAGCGGAAACTCAGGGGCAACTAATGAAAAACTGTTTTTT. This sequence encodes CASGNSGATNEKLFF.

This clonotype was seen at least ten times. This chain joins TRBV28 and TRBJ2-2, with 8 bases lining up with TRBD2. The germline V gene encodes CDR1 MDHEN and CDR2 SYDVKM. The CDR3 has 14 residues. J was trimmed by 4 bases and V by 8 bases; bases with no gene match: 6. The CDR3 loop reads CASYLAGGTGELFF. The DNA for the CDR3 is TGTGCCAGCTACCTTGCGGGGGGCACCGGGGAGCTGTTTTTT.

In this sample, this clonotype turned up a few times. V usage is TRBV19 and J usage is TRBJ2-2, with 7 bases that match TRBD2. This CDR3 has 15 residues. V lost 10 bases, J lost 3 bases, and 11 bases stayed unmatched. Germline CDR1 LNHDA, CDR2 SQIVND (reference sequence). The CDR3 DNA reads TGTGCCACCCAAACCGGGACTACACACACCGGGGAGCTGTTTTTT. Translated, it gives CATQTGTTHTGELFF.

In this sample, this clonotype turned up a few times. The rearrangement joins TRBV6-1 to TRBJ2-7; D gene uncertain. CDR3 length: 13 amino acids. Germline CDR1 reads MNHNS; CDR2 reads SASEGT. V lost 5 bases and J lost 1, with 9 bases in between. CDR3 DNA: TGTGCCAGCAGTCTTCAACTATCCTACGAGCAGTACTTC. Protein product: CASSLQLSYEQYF.

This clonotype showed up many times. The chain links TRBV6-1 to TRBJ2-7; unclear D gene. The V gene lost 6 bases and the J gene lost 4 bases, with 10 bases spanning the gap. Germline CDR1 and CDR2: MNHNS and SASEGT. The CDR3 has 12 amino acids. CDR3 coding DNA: TGTGCCAGCAGCGGCTCATCATACGAGCAGTACTTC. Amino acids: CASSGSSYEQYF.

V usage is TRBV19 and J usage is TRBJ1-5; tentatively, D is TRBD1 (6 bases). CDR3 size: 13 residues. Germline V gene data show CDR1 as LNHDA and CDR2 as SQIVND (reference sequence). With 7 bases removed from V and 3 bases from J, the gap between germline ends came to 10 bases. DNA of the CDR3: TGTGCCAGTACTGACAGGTTCAATCAGCCCCAGCATTTT. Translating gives CASTDRFNQPQHF.

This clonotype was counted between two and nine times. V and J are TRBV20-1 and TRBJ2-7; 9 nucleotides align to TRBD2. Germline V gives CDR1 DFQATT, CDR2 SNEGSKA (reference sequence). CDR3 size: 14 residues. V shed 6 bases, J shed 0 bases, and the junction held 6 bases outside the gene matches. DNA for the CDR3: TGCAGTGCGACCGGGACTAGCCGCTCCTACGAGCAGTACTTC. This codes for CSATGTSRSYEQYF.

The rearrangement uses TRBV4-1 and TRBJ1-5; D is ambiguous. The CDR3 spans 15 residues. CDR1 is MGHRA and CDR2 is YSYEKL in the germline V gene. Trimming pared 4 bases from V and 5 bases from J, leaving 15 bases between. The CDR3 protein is CASSRAMGSHQPQHF. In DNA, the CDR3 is TGCGCCAGCAGCCGAGCAATGGGGTCCCATCAGCCCCAGCATTTT.

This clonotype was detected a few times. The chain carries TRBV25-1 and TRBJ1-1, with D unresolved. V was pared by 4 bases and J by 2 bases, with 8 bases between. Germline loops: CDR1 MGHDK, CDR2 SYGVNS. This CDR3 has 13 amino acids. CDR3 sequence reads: CASSVNTNTEAFF. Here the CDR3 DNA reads TGTGCCAGCAGTGTAAACACAAACACTGAAGCTTTCTTT.

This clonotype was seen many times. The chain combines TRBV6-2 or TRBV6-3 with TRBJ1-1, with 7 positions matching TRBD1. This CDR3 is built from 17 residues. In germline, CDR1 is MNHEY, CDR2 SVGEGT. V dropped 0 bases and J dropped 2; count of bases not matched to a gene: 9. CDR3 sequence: CASSYSTGPNTNTEAFF. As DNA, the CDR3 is TGTGCCAGCAGTTACTCGACAGGGCCGAACACAAACACTGAAGCTTTCTTT.

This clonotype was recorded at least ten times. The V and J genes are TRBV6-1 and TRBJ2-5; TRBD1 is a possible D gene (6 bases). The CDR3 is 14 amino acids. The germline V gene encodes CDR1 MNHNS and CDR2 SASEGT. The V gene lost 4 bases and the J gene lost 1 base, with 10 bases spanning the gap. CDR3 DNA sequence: TGTGCCAGCAGTGGTGACAGGTTCCAAGAGACCCAGTACTTC. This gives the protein CASSGDRFQETQYF.

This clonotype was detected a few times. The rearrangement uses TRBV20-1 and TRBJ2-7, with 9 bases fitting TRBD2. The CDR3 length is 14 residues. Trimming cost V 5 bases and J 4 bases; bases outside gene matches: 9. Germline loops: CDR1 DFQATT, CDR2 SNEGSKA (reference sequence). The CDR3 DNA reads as TGCAGTGCTGTAGCGGGAGACTTGGTATACGAGCAGTACTTC. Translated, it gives CSAVAGDLVYEQYF.

For the CDR3, the DNA is TGTGCCAGTAGTATAGTCCCAGGATTCCAAGAGACCCAGTACTTC. The encoded protein is CASSIVPGFQETQYF. This chain uses TRBV19 with TRBJ2-5; no clear D. CDR3 length: 15 amino acids. The germline gives CDR1 LNHDA, CDR2 SQIVND (reference sequence). Trimming removed 1 base at V and 1 base at J, with 10 bases between.

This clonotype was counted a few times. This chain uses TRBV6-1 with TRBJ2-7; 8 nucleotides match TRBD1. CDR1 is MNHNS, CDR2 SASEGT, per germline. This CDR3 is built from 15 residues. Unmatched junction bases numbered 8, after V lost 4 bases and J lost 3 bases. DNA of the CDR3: TGTGCCAGCAGTGCTCCCGGGACAGGATTCTACGAGCAGTACTTC. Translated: CASSAPGTGFYEQYF.

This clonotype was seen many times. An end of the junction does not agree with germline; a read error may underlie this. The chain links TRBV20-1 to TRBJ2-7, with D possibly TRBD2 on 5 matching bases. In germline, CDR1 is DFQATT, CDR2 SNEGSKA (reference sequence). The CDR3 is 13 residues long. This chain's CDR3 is CSARDIPGYEQYF. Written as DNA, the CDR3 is TGCAGTGCGAGAGACATCCCGGGATACGAGCAGTACTTC.

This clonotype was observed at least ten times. CDR3 sequence reads: CASSYAESGVNEKLFF. CDR3 in DNA: TGTGCCAGCAGCTACGCGGAAAGTGGGGTTAATGAAAAACTGTTTTTT. The chain is built from TRBV7-8 and TRBJ1-4, with D unresolved. The CDR3 extends over 16 amino acids. Between the trimmed V and J ends, which lost 4 bases and 4 bases, there was a span of 16 bases. In germline, CDR1 is SGHVS, CDR2 FQNEAQ.

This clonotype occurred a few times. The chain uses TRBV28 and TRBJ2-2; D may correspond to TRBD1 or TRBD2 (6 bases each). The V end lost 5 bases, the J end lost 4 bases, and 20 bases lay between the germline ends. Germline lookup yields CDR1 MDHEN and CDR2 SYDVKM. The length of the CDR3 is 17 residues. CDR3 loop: CASSIIGGKGPTGELFF. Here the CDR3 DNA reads TGTGCCAGCAGTATCATCGGGGGCAAGGGACCCACCGGGGAGCTGTTTTTT.

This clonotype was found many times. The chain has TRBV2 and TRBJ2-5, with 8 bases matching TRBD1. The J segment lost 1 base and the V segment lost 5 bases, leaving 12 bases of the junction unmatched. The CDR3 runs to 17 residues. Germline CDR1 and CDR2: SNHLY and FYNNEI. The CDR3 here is CASSSSRGRVIQETQYF. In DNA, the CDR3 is TGTGCCAGCAGTTCTAGCAGGGGGCGAGTCATCCAAGAGACCCAGTACTTC.

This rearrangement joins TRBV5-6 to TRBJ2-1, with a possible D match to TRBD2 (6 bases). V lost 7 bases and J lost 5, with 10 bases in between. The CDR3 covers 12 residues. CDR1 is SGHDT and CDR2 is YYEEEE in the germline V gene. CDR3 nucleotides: TGTGCCAGCGGGCGGGAACACAATGAGCAGTTCTTC. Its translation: CASGREHNEQFF.

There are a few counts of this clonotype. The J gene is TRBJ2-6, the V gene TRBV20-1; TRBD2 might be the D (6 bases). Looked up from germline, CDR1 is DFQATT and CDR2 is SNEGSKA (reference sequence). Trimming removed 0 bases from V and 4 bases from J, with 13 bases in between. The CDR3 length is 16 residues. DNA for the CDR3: TGCAGTGCTAGAGATTTTGCGGCGGGGGGGGCCAACGTCCTGACTTTC. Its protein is CSARDFAAGGANVLTF.

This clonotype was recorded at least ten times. The CDR3 here is CASSVSGRALYEQYF. For the CDR3, the DNA is TGTGCCAGCAGTGTTAGCGGGAGGGCCTTATACGAGCAGTACTTC. V and J are TRBV6-2 or TRBV6-3 and TRBJ2-7; 11 bases line up with TRBD2. The CDR3 extends over 15 amino acids. Losses at the gene ends were 5 bases for V and 4 bases for J; bases not matched to a gene: 7. Germline values: CDR1 MNHEY, CDR2 SVGEGT.

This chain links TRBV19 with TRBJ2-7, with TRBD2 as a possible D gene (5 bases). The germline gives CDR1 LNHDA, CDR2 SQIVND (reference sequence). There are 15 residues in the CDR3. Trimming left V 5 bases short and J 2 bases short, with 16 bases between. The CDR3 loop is CASSPLAGAPYEQYF. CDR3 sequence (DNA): TGTGCCAGTAGTCCCCTGGCGGGCGCTCCCTACGAGCAGTACTTC.

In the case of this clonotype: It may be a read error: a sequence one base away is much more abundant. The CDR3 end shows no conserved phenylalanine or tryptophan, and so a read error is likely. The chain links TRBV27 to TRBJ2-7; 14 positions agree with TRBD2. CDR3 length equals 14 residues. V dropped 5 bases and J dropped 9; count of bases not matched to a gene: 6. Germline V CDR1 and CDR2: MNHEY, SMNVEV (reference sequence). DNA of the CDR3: TGTGCCAGCAGTGCCGGGACTAGCGGGAGTTCGCAGTACCTC. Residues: CASSAGTSGSSQYL.

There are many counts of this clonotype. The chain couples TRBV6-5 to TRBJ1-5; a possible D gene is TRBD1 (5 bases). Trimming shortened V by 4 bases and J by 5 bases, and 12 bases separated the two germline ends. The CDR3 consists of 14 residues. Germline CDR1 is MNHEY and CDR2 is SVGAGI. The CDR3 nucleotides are TGTGCCAGCAGTTCAGACAGAGCTTATCAGCCCCAGCATTTT. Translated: CASSSDRAYQPQHF.

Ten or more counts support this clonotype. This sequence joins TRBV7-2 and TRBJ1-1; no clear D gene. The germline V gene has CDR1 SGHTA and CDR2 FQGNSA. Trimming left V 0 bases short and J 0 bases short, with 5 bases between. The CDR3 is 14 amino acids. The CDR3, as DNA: TGTGCCAGCAGCTTAGCGCCCCTGAACACTGAAGCTTTCTTT. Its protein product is CASSLAPLNTEAFF. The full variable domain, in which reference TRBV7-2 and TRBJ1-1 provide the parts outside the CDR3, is GAGVSQSPSNKVTEKGKDVELRCDPISGHTALYWYRQSLGQGLEFLIYFQGNSAPDKSGLPSDRFSAERTGGSVSTLTIQRTQQEDSAVYLCASSLAPLNTEAFFGQGTRLTVV.

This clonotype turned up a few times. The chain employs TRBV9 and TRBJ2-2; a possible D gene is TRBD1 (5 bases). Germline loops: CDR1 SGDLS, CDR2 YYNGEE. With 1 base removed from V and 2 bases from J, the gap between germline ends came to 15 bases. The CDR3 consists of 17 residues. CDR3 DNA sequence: TGTGCCAGCAGCGTAAGCAGGGTAGGGCCTAACACCGGGGAGCTGTTTTTT. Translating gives CASSVSRVGPNTGELFF. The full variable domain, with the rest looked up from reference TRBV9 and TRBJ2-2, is DSGVTQTPKHLITATGQRVTLRCSPRSGDLSVYWYQQSLDQGLQFLIQYYNGEERAKGNILERFSAQQFPDLHSELNLSSLELGDSALYFCASSVSRVGPNTGELFFGEGSRLTVL.

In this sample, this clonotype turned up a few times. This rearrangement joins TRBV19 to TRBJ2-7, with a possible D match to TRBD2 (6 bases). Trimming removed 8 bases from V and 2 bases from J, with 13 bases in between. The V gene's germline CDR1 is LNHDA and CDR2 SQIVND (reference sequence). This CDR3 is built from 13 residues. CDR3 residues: CASSAGFAYEQYF. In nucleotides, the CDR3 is TGTGCCAGTTCCGCGGGGTTTGCCTACGAGCAGTACTTC.

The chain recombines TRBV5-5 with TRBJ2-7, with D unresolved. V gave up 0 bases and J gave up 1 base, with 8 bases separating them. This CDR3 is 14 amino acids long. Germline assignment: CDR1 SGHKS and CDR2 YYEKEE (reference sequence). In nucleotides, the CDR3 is TGTGCCAGCAGCTTGGATGTCGGGTCCTACGAGCAGTACTTC. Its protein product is CASSLDVGSYEQYF. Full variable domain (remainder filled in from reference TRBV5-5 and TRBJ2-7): DAGVTQSPTHLIKTRGQQVTLRCSPISGHKSVSWYQQVLGQGPQFIFQYYEKEERGRGNFPDRFSARQFPNYSSELNVNALLLGDSALYLCASSLDVGSYEQYFGPGTRLTVT.